These 14 T cell receptor beta chains came from one sample sequenced in a study of neurological immune-mediated disorders. TCRdb recomputed calls from the 5' RACE reads with MiXCR, one row per CDR3 protein. The sample shows 55,000 to 60,000 distinct CDR3 sequences, 3% to 4.5% of them seen only once. The sample was PBMCs. Receptor source: a woman aged 25-40 years with multiple sclerosis.

This clonotype was seen repeatedly, ten times or more. This chain joins TRBV24-1 and TRBJ1-2; D gene ambiguous. V shed 2 bases and J shed 8 bases, with 20 bases lying between them. There are 16 residues in the CDR3. The germline V gene has CDR1 KGHDR and CDR2 SFDVKD. CDR3 DNA sequence: TGTGCCACCAGTGATTCCCAGGACGGCCTCAAGAGCGGCTACACCTTC. This encodes CATSDSQDGLKSGYTF.

This clonotype was seen only a few times. V is TRBV3-1 and J is TRBJ2-2; a possible D gene is TRBD1 (5 bases). The CDR3 is made up of 14 amino acids. The V gene lost 2 bases and the J gene lost 9 bases, with 13 bases spanning the gap. Germline CDR1 LGHDT, CDR2 YNNKEL (reference sequence). The CDR3 loop is CASSQSGNFRELFF. The DNA for the CDR3 is TGTGCCAGCAGCCAATCAGGGAATTTCCGGGAGCTGTTTTTT.

This clonotype has a count of ten or more. The chain carries TRBV5-1 and TRBJ2-3; TRBD2 matches at 7 bases. V dropped 2 bases and J dropped 1; count of bases not matched to a gene: 4. The CDR3 has 15 amino acids. Germline assignment: CDR1 SGHRS and CDR2 YFSETQ. The chain's CDR3 is CASSLGLEGTDTQYF. DNA of the CDR3: TGCGCCAGCAGCTTAGGACTAGAGGGCACAGATACGCAGTATTTT.

Concerning this clonotype: A much larger clone differs by one base, so this may be a read error. The rearrangement uses TRBV7-9 and TRBJ1-5, with 7 bases aligning to TRBD1. J gave up 3 bases and V 6 bases, and 5 bases lay outside the gene matches. Germline V CDR1 and CDR2: SEHNR, FQNEAQ (reference sequence). CDR3 length: 14 amino acids. CDR3 sequence: CASRLTGPNQPQHF. The CDR3 DNA reads as TGTGCCAGCAGACTGACAGGGCCCAATCAGCCCCAGCATTTT.

This clonotype has ten or more counts. V usage is TRBV27 and J usage is TRBJ2-3, with TRBD1 matching 9 bases. The V gene end was trimmed by 5 bases and the J gene end by 0 bases; junction bases not matched to a gene: 3. The CDR3 is 15 amino acids. Germline values: CDR1 MNHEY, CDR2 SMNVEV (reference sequence). In DNA form, the CDR3 reads TGTGCCAGCAGTATACAGGGGGCCAGCACAGATACGCAGTATTTT. Translated, it gives CASSIQGASTDTQYF.

This clonotype was seen many times. The chain uses TRBV7-9 and TRBJ1-2; TRBD1 aligns across 8 bases. The germline CDR1 and CDR2 sequences are SEHNR and FQNEAQ (reference sequence). The CDR3 sequence is 16 residues long. J gave up 7 bases and V 5 bases, and 15 bases lay outside the gene matches. The chain's CDR3 is CASSGTDRGVPVGYTF. Here the CDR3 DNA reads TGTGCCAGCAGCGGAACCGACAGGGGTGTACCGGTTGGCTACACCTTC. Using reference TRBV7-9 and TRBJ1-2 for the parts outside the CDR3, the full variable domain is DTGVSQNPRHKITKRGQNVTFRCDPISEHNRLYWYRQTLGQGPEFLTYFQNEAQLEKSRLLSDRFSAERPKGSFSTLEIQRTEQGDSAMYLCASSGTDRGVPVGYTFGSGTRLTVV.

This clonotype was counted ten times or more. This chain joins TRBV15 and TRBJ1-1, with D tentatively TRBD1 (5 bases). The germline gives CDR1 LNHNV, CDR2 YYDKDF (reference sequence). The CDR3 runs to 17 residues. Trimming cost V 3 bases and J 1 base, with 18 bases left between them. CDR3 in DNA: TGTGCCACCAGCAGCCCCTCGGCGGGGACGGGGAACACTGAAGCTTTCTTT. It is translated as CATSSPSAGTGNTEAFF.

This clonotype has a count of ten or more. This chain links TRBV20-1 with TRBJ2-7, with D possibly called TRBD1 or TRBD2 (5 bases each). The germline V gene encodes CDR1 DFQATT and CDR2 SNEGSKA (reference sequence). The CDR3 contains 14 residues. V was shortened by 4 bases and J by 2 bases, with 15 bases between the two germline ends. The CDR3, as DNA: TGCAGTGCTAACATCCGGGGCAGAGCCTACGAGCAGTACTTC. Translation: CSANIRGRAYEQYF.

This clonotype has ten or more counts. This rearrangement joins TRBV6-6 to TRBJ2-7, with 15 bases aligning to TRBD2. The trim removed 8 bases at V and 0 bases at J, leaving 8 bases unmatched. The V gene's germline CDR1 is MNHNY and CDR2 SVGAGI (reference sequence). The CDR3 length is 17 residues. The DNA for the CDR3 is TGTGCCAGCTGCCCGGGACTAGCGGGGGGAAGCTCCTACGAGCAGTACTTC. It encodes CASCPGLAGGSSYEQYF.

This clonotype showed up just a few times. V is TRBV29-1 and J is TRBJ2-2; D gene uncertain. Germline V gives CDR1 SQVTM, CDR2 ANQGSEA. The CDR3 has 14 amino acids. The V end lost 4 bases, the J end lost 0 bases, and 9 bases lay between the germline ends. The CDR3 reads CSVGVLTNTGELFF. CDR3 DNA sequence: TGCAGCGTTGGGGTTCTAACGAACACCGGGGAGCTGTTTTTT.

This clonotype was recorded at least ten times. The germline gene is not matched at one end of the junction; a read error may be the cause. CDR3 sequence (DNA): TGTGCTAGCAGCTTATGGGGGACCCTCACAGATACGCAGTATTTT. This encodes CASSLWGTLTDTQYF. The chain carries TRBV7-7 and TRBJ2-3, with D tentatively TRBD1 or TRBD2 (5 bases each). The germline V gene encodes CDR1 SSHAT and CDR2 FNYEAQ (reference sequence). The CDR3 is 15 residues long. The whole variable domain, remainder taken from reference TRBV7-7 and TRBJ2-3, is GAGVSQSPRYKVTKRGQDVTLRCDPISSHATLYWYQQALGQGPEFLTYFNYEAQPDKSGLPSDRFSAERPEGSISTLTIQRTEQRDSAMYRCASSLWGTLTDTQYFGPGTRLTVL.

This clonotype was seen many times. For the CDR3, the DNA is TGCAGCGTTTATAAGGACAGGGGGTATGGCTACACCTTC. Amino acids: CSVYKDRGYGYTF. The V call is TRBV29-1, the J call TRBJ1-2; 10 bases are a match to TRBD1. Per the germline V gene, CDR1 is SQVTM and CDR2 is ANQGSEA. V lost 5 bases, J lost 5 bases, and 5 bases stayed unmatched. CDR3 size: 13 residues.

This clonotype was detected many times. V and J are TRBV12-3 or TRBV12-4 and TRBJ1-6; possibly TRBD1 for D (5 bases). This CDR3 comprises 15 residues. V lost 5 bases and J lost 5, with 13 bases in between. As DNA, the CDR3 is TGTGCCAGCAGTCGTCGGGGAGGGGATAATTCACCCCTCCACTTT. Translation gives CASSRRGGDNSPLHF.

This clonotype was observed a handful of times. Since a much larger clone is just one base distant, this may be a read error. This chain joins TRBV28 and TRBJ2-4, with 9 bases aligning to TRBD1. Germline-derived CDR1 and CDR2 are MDHEN and SYDVKM. The CDR3 sequence is 16 residues long. The CDR3 protein is CASSEGTGLAKKIQYF. The CDR3, as DNA: TGTGCCAGCAGTGAAGGGACAGGGTTAGCCAAAAAAATTCAGTACTTC.